The 7 T cell receptor beta chains presented below share a single source sample, sequenced in a study of molecular identifiers for immune sequencing clone quantification (dated by TCRdb to the late 2010s). Library creation used PCR. The reads were generated on a NextSeq 500. The public reads were reanalyzed by TCRdb: fastp trimming at Q25, MiXCR alignment, in-frame beta chains only. Rows merge per CDR3 protein into single entries with the most common DNA and genes. In all, the sample holds more than 85,000 distinct CDR3 sequences, and 30% to 35% of those were seen once. Clones ranked in the top ten supply roughly 9.7% of the sample. Sequencing input: naive CD8+ T cells from blood, with Jurkat cell RNA spiked in. The cell subset or site label, read with the paper, signifies: FACS-sorted CD8+CD4-CCR7+CD45RA+ naive T cells. Receptor source: a human donor in good health. Some libraries in this study had Jurkat cell RNA spiked in.

Worth noting for this clonotype: Likely a read error: the CDR3 ends without its conserved phenylalanine or tryptophan. The chain employs TRBV25-1 and TRBJ2-7; 7 nucleotides line up with TRBD1. There are 13 residues in the CDR3. The germline gives CDR1 MGHDK, CDR2 SYGVNS. Trimming cost V 4 bases and J 4 bases; bases outside gene matches: 4. Here the CDR3 reads CASSAGQEYEQYS. CDR3 bases: TGTGCCAGCAGTGCCGGACAGGAGTACGAGCAGTACTCC.

This clonotype has just a few counts. V usage is TRBV18 and J usage is TRBJ2-4; no clear D. This CDR3 has 12 amino acids. CDR1 and CDR2 from the germline V gene are KGHSH and LQKENI. V lost 0 bases to trimming and J lost 8 bases, with 5 bases between them. The CDR3 loop reads CASSPPGDIQYF. In DNA form, the CDR3 reads TGTGCCAGCTCACCACCAGGTGACATTCAGTACTTC.

This clonotype was seen many times. The J gene is TRBJ2-2, the V gene TRBV6-8; the D is unclear. The V gene lost 5 bases and the J gene lost 1 base, with 11 bases spanning the gap. The CDR3 has 15 amino acids. CDR1 is MNHGY and CDR2 is SAAAGT in the germline V gene. The DNA of the CDR3 is TGTGCCAGCAGTCCCCCAACTGAGAACACCGGGGAGCTGTTTTTT. Residues: CASSPPTENTGELFF.

V is TRBV20-1 and J is TRBJ2-3; D may be TRBD1 (5 bases). This CDR3 is 13 amino acids long. The V gene's germline CDR1 is DFQATT and CDR2 SNEGSKA (reference sequence). V lost 3 bases to trimming and J lost 0 bases, with 7 bases between them. CDR3 nucleotides: TGCAGTGCTAGTGACAGTAGCACAGATACGCAGTATTTT. Its translation is CSASDSSTDTQYF.

The chain employs TRBV27 and TRBJ2-3; tentative D call: TRBD2 (6 bases). This CDR3 comprises 18 residues. V lost 5 bases and J lost 1, with 22 bases in between. CDR1 MNHEY and CDR2 SMNVEV come from the germline V gene (reference sequence). CDR3 sequence (DNA): TGTGCCAGCAGTCCGCGGGGCCCGCTTGGTTGGGGCACAGATACGCAGTATTTT. Its protein is CASSPRGPLGWGTDTQYF.

V usage is TRBV23-1 and J usage is TRBJ2-4; 7 positions agree with TRBD1. TRBV23-1 is identified as an open reading frame with a role that is uncertain. CDR3 length: 14 amino acids. V gave up 4 bases and J gave up 3 bases; unmatched junction bases: 3. CDR3 loop: CASSRWDSKNIQYF. CDR3 DNA sequence: TGCGCCAGCAGTCGTTGGGACAGCAAAAACATTCAGTACTTC.

Only a few counts were recorded for this clonotype. The chain uses TRBV4-1 and TRBJ2-7; 7 bases line up with TRBD1. The CDR3 has 15 residues. The trim removed 2 bases at V and 0 bases at J, leaving 4 bases unmatched. Germline V gives CDR1 MGHRA, CDR2 YSYEKL. The CDR3 DNA follows: TGCGCCAGCAGCCAAATGACAGGGATCTCCTACGAGCAGTACTTC. It specifies CASSQMTGISYEQYF.